This record covers a single T cell receptor (beta chain). The antigen is undetermined. Other DNA sequences from this sample encode an identical CDR3 as well. This entry belongs to a study of shared clonotypes between healthy human individuals. In the naive CD8 group, cells lacked CD45RO and were positively selected for CCR7, so terminally differentiated effector memory CD45RA+ cells were left out. General study results and limits: It was observed that roughly 5.5% of naive CD4 clonotypes were shared across a handful of donors. Among the subsets, naive ones generally showed larger estimated richness than memory ones.

The V gene end was trimmed by 4 bases and the J gene end by 1 base; junction bases not matched to a gene: 4. CDR1 MGHRA and CDR2 YSYEKL come from the germline V gene. This CDR3 is 16 amino acids long. Over several immunoSEQ plates, each subset's genomic DNA was distributed in even portions. Under the authors' procedure: Filtering differed since immunoSEQ provided only junctions, with no quality scores. TCRdb keeps only in-frame clones here, not all; method: immunoSEQ multiplex PCR. The DNA was the basis for D and trimming; V, J and clone size are from that table. The sample consists of 630,000 or so clones, more than 95% of them appearing once.

Sequences were obtained from naive CD8+ T cells sorted from blood. The source of this sequence is a man aged 25 to 40 in good health. The chain is built from TRBV4-1 and TRBJ2-1, with 10 nucleotides matching TRBD2. In DNA form, the CDR3 reads TGCGCCAGCAGCCTGCTAGCGGGAGAATCCTACAATGAGCAGTTCTTC. It specifies CASSLLAGESYNEQFF.